The 32 T cell receptor beta chains presented below share a single source sample, sequenced in a study of cytomegalovirus exposure and HLA in healthy donors. Vbeta (60) and Jbeta (13) primers were used in the PCR. The protocol was immunoSEQ multiplex PCR, while the TCRdb copy is restricted to in-frame clones and leaves out a portion. The sample has approximately 150,000 clones; roughly four fifths are singletons. Sequencing input: PBMCs. All receptors derive from a woman aged 18-29 years in good health and CMV-seropositive.

The chain joins TRBV5-5 to TRBJ1-5; TRBD1 might be the D (6 bases). V was shortened by 0 bases and J by 12 bases, with 13 bases between the two germline ends. The CDR3 sequence is 13 residues long. Germline V gives CDR1 SGHKS, CDR2 YYEKEE (reference sequence). The CDR3 loop reads CASSLEGGRLQHF. The CDR3 DNA is TGTGCCAGCAGCTTGGAGGGGGGGCGACTCCAGCATTTT. Drawing the rest from reference TRBV5-5 and TRBJ1-5, the complete variable domain is DAGVTQSPTHLIKTRGQQVTLRCSPISGHKSVSWYQQVLGQGPQFIFQYYEKEERGRGNFPDRFSARQFPNYSSELNVNALLLGDSALYLCASSLEGGRLQHFGDGTRLSIL.

The CDR3 reads CATSSLRGTEAFF. The CDR3 region has the DNA TGTGCCACCAGCAGCCTCAGGGGGACTGAAGCTTTCTTT. The chain couples TRBV15 to TRBJ1-1, with 7 bases fitting TRBD1. CDR1 is LNHNV and CDR2 is YYDKDF in the germline V gene (reference sequence). CDR3 size: 13 residues. V lost 3 bases, J lost 5 bases, and 3 bases stayed unmatched.

This chain uses TRBV2 with TRBJ2-3; D is ambiguous. This CDR3 has 13 amino acids. The V end was cut by 6 bases, the J end by 2 bases, with 9 bases between. The germline V gene has CDR1 SNHLY and CDR2 FYNNEI. The CDR3 DNA follows: TGTGCCAGCAGCATCTACTTCACAGATACGCAGTATTTT. Translation gives CASSIYFTDTQYF.

The chain links TRBV27 to TRBJ1-1, with TRBD1 matching 7 bases. The V and J ends lost 5 bases and 0 bases, in that order; junction bases with no gene match: 9. There are 16 residues in the CDR3. CDR1 and CDR2 from the germline V gene are MNHEY and SMNVEV (reference sequence). CDR3 sequence: CASSLLPGTVNTEAFF. DNA for the CDR3: TGTGCCAGCAGTCTCCTACCCGGGACAGTGAACACTGAAGCTTTCTTT.

The chain employs TRBV5-1 and TRBJ2-3; D is possibly TRBD2 (5 bases). CDR3 size: 14 residues. Germline V gene data show CDR1 as SGHRS and CDR2 as YFSETQ. Trimming cost V 5 bases and J 2 bases, with 12 bases left between them. CDR3 in amino acids: CASSPSSNTDTQYF. The DNA of the CDR3 is TGCGCCAGCAGTCCTAGCTCGAACACAGATACGCAGTATTTT.

In its sample, this clone was seen a few times. The rearrangement links TRBV11-2 to TRBJ2-2; D uncertain. Per germline, CDR1 SGHAT and CDR2 FQNNGV. V was shortened by 5 bases and J by 5 bases, with 3 bases between the two germline ends. This CDR3 contains 11 residues. Here the CDR3 DNA reads TGTGCCAGCAGCCATACCGGGGAGCTGTTTTTT. Protein product: CASSHTGELFF.

The chain is built from TRBV7-9 and TRBJ2-1; D gene unclear. The CDR3 sequence is 15 residues long. V was trimmed by 3 bases and J by 3 bases, leaving 12 bases between them. The germline gives CDR1 SEHNR, CDR2 FQNEAQ (reference sequence). CDR3 in DNA: TGTGCCAGCAGCTTTATAGAAAGCCACTACAATGAGCAGTTCTTC. Residues: CASSFIESHYNEQFF. The full variable domain, in which reference TRBV7-9 and TRBJ2-1 provide the parts outside the CDR3, is DTGVSQNPRHKITKRGQNVTFRCDPISEHNRLYWYRQTLGQGPEFLTYFQNEAQLEKSRLLSDRFSAERPKGSFSTLEIQRTEQGDSAMYLCASSFIESHYNEQFFGPGTRLTVL.

V is TRBV6-5 and J is TRBJ1-2; D ambiguous. Germline values: CDR1 MNHEY, CDR2 SVGAGI. The CDR3 covers 14 residues. The V end lost 4 bases, the J end lost 1 base, and 10 bases lay between the germline ends. Here the CDR3 reads CASSSSPLNYGYTF. CDR3 DNA: TGTGCCAGCAGTTCGAGCCCCCTTAACTATGGCTACACCTTC.

The sample holds a few counts of this clone. The genes are TRBV11-2 and TRBJ1-1, with a weak D call TRBD1 (5 bases). From germline, CDR1 is SGHAT and CDR2 FQNNGV. The V and J ends lost 5 bases and 0 bases respectively, with 13 bases between them. This CDR3 is built from 15 residues. CDR3 in amino acids: CASSGMTVLNTEAFF. CDR3 DNA: TGTGCCAGCAGCGGAATGACAGTCTTGAACACTGAAGCTTTCTTT.

This rearrangement joins TRBV4-2 to TRBJ2-5, with D perhaps matching TRBD2 (6 bases). The ends were cut back, 1 base at V and 5 bases at J, with 20 bases in the middle. This CDR3 is built from 17 residues. Per the germline V gene, CDR1 is LGHNA and CDR2 is YNFKEQ. In nucleotides, the CDR3 is TGTGCCAGCAGCCAAGGGATGTTGGCGGGGCGGCGGGAGACCCAGTACTTC. Amino acids: CASSQGMLAGRRETQYF.

The chain employs TRBV7-2 and TRBJ2-5; D is possibly TRBD2 (5 bases). The CDR3 runs 15 residues. The germline V and J ends were trimmed by 1 base and 4 bases, with 13 bases remaining between them. Germline CDR1 is SGHTA and CDR2 is FQGNSA. The CDR3 nucleotides are TGTGCCAGCAGCTTAGGATCTTCGGGGTTAGAGACCCAGTACTTC. Protein product: CASSLGSSGLETQYF. The whole variable domain, remainder taken from reference TRBV7-2 and TRBJ2-5, is GAGVSQSPSNKVTEKGKDVELRCDPISGHTALYWYRQSLGQGLEFLIYFQGNSAPDKSGLPSDRFSAERTGGSVSTLTIQRTQQEDSAVYLCASSLGSSGLETQYFGPGTRLLVL.

This rearrangement joins TRBV11-2 to TRBJ1-3; unclear D gene. Germline CDR1 is SGHAT and CDR2 is FQNNGV. The CDR3 sequence is 13 residues long. Trimming stripped 5 bases from V and 2 bases from J, with 7 bases between. In nucleotides, the CDR3 is TGTGCCAGCAGCCGTAATCCTGGAAACACCATATATTTT. This translates into CASSRNPGNTIYF.

The chain links TRBV27 to TRBJ2-3, with TRBD2 matching over 8 bases. The germline V gene encodes CDR1 MNHEY and CDR2 SMNVEV (reference sequence). Trimming at V came to 1 base and at J to 4 bases, leaving 4 bases not matched to a gene. The CDR3 consists of 15 residues. This chain's CDR3 is CASSLWLAGPDTQYF. As DNA, the CDR3 is TGTGCCAGCAGTTTATGGCTAGCGGGCCCAGATACGCAGTATTTT.

This chain joins TRBV5-1 and TRBJ1-1; D gene unclear. Germline CDR1 and CDR2: SGHRS and YFSETQ. This CDR3 is 11 amino acids long. V gave up 0 bases and J gave up 8 bases, with 5 bases separating them. The CDR3 DNA is TGCGCCAGCAGCTTGGGCAGAGAAGCTTTCTTT. The encoded protein is CASSLGREAFF.

A few counts support this clone. The rearrangement links TRBV6-5 to TRBJ2-3; 8 nucleotides agree with TRBD2. The germline V gene has CDR1 MNHEY and CDR2 SVGAGI. The CDR3 spans 15 residues. Trimming took 5 bases from V and 2 from J; bases not matched to a gene: 6. The CDR3 coding sequence is TGTGCCAGCAGTACAACTAGCGGTACCACAGATACGCAGTATTTT. This encodes CASSTTSGTTDTQYF.

The J gene is TRBJ2-1, the V gene TRBV4-1, with unresolved D. V lost 7 bases to trimming and J lost 4 bases, with 20 bases between them. Germline loops: CDR1 MGHRA, CDR2 YSYEKL. The CDR3 is made up of 16 amino acids. In DNA form, the CDR3 reads TGCGCCAGCACTCCCGAGACGGCGGTCTCTTACAATGAGCAGTTCTTC. It encodes CASTPETAVSYNEQFF.

This clone has more than one count but fewer than ten. The chain couples TRBV5-1 to TRBJ2-2; a possible D gene is TRBD2 (6 bases). This CDR3 contains 15 residues. The germline V gene has CDR1 SGHRS and CDR2 YFSETQ. The ends were cut back, 2 bases at V and 2 bases at J, with 10 bases in the middle. The CDR3 reads CASSLTGANTGELFF. The CDR3 bases are TGCGCCAGCAGCTTAACGGGAGCAAACACCGGGGAGCTGTTTTTT. The full variable domain, completed using reference TRBV5-1 and TRBJ2-2, is KAGVTQTPRYLIKTRGQQVTLSCSPISGHRSVSWYQQTPGQGLQFLFEYFSETQRNKGNFPGRFSGRQFSNSRSEMNVSTLELGDSALYLCASSLTGANTGELFFGEGSRLTVL.

A single count supports this clone. This CDR3 reads CASSRGGGNQPQHF. The DNA for the CDR3 is TGTGCCAGCAGCCGGGGAGGGGGCAATCAGCCCCAGCATTTT. This chain links TRBV14 with TRBJ1-5, with D possibly TRBD1 on 5 matching bases. Per the germline V gene, CDR1 is SGHDN and CDR2 is FVKESK. The V gene lost 4 bases and the J gene lost 2 bases, with 9 bases spanning the gap. There are 14 residues in the CDR3.

V usage is TRBV5-4 and J usage is TRBJ2-1, with TRBD2 matching over 9 bases. Germline V gene sequence: CDR1 SGHNT, CDR2 YYREEE (reference sequence). V gave up 1 base and J gave up 5 bases; unmatched junction bases: 4. The CDR3 is 15 residues long. CDR3: CASSLYLAGNNEQFF. In DNA form, the CDR3 reads TGTGCCAGCAGCTTGTACCTAGCGGGGAACAATGAGCAGTTCTTC.

This clone was seen a handful of times. Here the CDR3 reads CASSPRTPGQDLIYEQYF. The CDR3 DNA follows: TGTGCCAGCAGCCCGCGGACCCCCGGACAGGATCTTATCTACGAGCAGTACTTC. This chain connects TRBV6-4 to TRBJ2-7, with TRBD1 matching 7 bases. Germline CDR1 MRHNA, CDR2 SNTAGT. The CDR3 is 18 amino acids. V gave up 6 bases and J gave up 3 bases; unmatched junction bases: 20.

This clone was counted between two and nine times. The chain employs TRBV27 and TRBJ1-3; 8 bases are a match to TRBD1. Unmatched junction bases numbered 12, after V lost 5 bases and J lost 3 bases. CDR1 MNHEY and CDR2 SMNVEV come from the germline V gene (reference sequence). CDR3 length: 17 residues. The CDR3 loop is CASSPIGGTGLGNTIYF. As DNA, the CDR3 is TGTGCCAGCAGTCCAATCGGAGGGACAGGCCTTGGAAACACCATATATTTT.

The chain uses TRBV29-1 and TRBJ1-1; D uncertain. Germline V gene lookup returns CDR1 SQVTM and CDR2 ANQGSEA. The V end lost 1 base, the J end lost 1 base, and 10 bases lay between the germline ends. There are 14 residues in the CDR3. CDR3 protein: CSVEGRRENTEAFF. For the CDR3, the DNA is TGCAGCGTTGAAGGCAGACGGGAGAACACTGAAGCTTTCTTT. Full variable domain (missing parts from reference TRBV29-1 and TRBJ1-1): SAVISQKPSRDICQRGTSLTIQCQVDSQVTMMFWYRQQPGQSLTLIATANQGSEATYESGFVIDKFPISRPNLTFSTLTVSNMSPEDSSIYLCSVEGRRENTEAFFGQGTRLTVV.

The rearrangement links TRBV7-2 to TRBJ1-2, with TRBD1 as a possible D gene (5 bases). V was pared by 5 bases and J by 7 bases, with 8 bases between. CDR1 and CDR2 from the germline V gene are SGHTA and FQGNSA. The CDR3 spans 11 residues. CDR3 nucleotides: TGTGCCAGCAGCGCGACAGTTGGCTACACCTTC. Protein sequence: CASSATVGYTF.

The chain has TRBV7-2 and TRBJ1-6, with TRBD1 identical over 7 bases. Germline assignment: CDR1 SGHTA and CDR2 FQGNSA. The CDR3 spans 14 residues. The J segment lost 4 bases and the V segment lost 6 bases, leaving 3 bases of the junction unmatched. The CDR3 loop is CASRPGQYNSPLHF. For the CDR3, the DNA is TGTGCCAGCAGACCGGGACAGTATAATTCACCCCTCCACTTT.

This clone was seen just once. The J gene is TRBJ2-5, the V gene TRBV11-3; 12 positions match TRBD1. The CDR3 loop spans 15 amino acids. V lost 4 bases, J lost 5 bases, and 5 bases stayed unmatched. Germline CDR1 SGHNT, CDR2 YENEEA. CDR3 coding DNA: TGTGCCAGCAGCTCGGGACAGGGGGCGAGGGAGACCCAGTACTTC. This codes for CASSSGQGARETQYF. Supplemented by reference TRBV11-3 and TRBJ2-5, the full variable domain reads EAGVVQSPRYKIIEKKQPVAFWCNPISGHNTLYWYLQNLGQGPELLIRYENEEAVDDSQLPKDRFSAERLKGVDSTLKIQPAELGDSAVYLCASSSGQGARETQYFGPGTRLLVL.

The chain employs TRBV11-2 and TRBJ2-1; D unresolved. The V gene's germline CDR1 is SGHAT and CDR2 FQNNGV. V was clipped by 0 bases and J by 12 bases, with 12 bases between them. The CDR3 is 13 residues long. CDR3 DNA sequence: TGTGCCAGCAGCTTAGAGGCGACTCTTGGGCAGTTCTTC. Translation gives CASSLEATLGQFF. Full variable domain (outside the CDR3, taken from reference TRBV11-2 and TRBJ2-1): EAGVAQSPRYKIIEKRQSVAFWCNPISGHATLYWYQQILGQGPKLLIQFQNNGVVDDSQLPKDRFSAERLKGVDSTLKIQPAKLEDSAVYLCASSLEATLGQFFGPGTRLTVL.

As DNA, the CDR3 is TGTGCCAGCAGCTTAGTGTACCATGGACAGGGGAGGGATGGCTACACCTTC. This encodes CASSLVYHGQGRDGYTF. This chain connects TRBV7-6 to TRBJ1-2, with TRBD1 matching 9 bases. Per germline, CDR1 SGHVS and CDR2 FNYEAQ. The CDR3 consists of 17 residues. With V trimmed by 1 base and J by 6 bases, 12 bases remained unmatched.

This clone has just a few counts. V usage is TRBV6-1 and J usage is TRBJ2-3; 9 bases line up with TRBD2. V lost 1 base to trimming and J lost 3 bases; unmatched junction nucleotides: 2. The germline gives CDR1 MNHNS, CDR2 SASEGT. The CDR3 loop spans 15 amino acids. The CDR3 DNA reads TGTGCCAGCAGTGAAGAGGCGGGGGGGACAGATACGCAGTATTTT. It encodes CASSEEAGGTDTQYF.

V is TRBV29-1 and J is TRBJ2-5; TRBD1 aligns across 11 bases. The length of the CDR3 is 14 residues. The V segment lost 7 bases and the J segment 5 bases; nucleotides outside the gene matches: 9. Looked up from germline, CDR1 is SQVTM and CDR2 is ANQGSEA. CDR3 sequence (DNA): TGCAGCGCCGTAGGACAGGGGGCTCCGGAGACCCAGTACTTC. This sequence encodes CSAVGQGAPETQYF. Filled out from reference TRBV29-1 and TRBJ2-5, the complete variable domain reads SAVISQKPSRDICQRGTSLTIQCQVDSQVTMMFWYRQQPGQSLTLIATANQGSEATYESGFVIDKFPISRPNLTFSTLTVSNMSPEDSSIYLCSAVGQGAPETQYFGPGTRLLVL.

The gene calls are TRBV28 and TRBJ2-7; D is unclear. Germline V gene lookup returns CDR1 MDHEN and CDR2 SYDVKM. The CDR3 length is 14 residues. Trimming left V 4 bases short and J 1 base short, with 11 bases between. The CDR3 DNA is TGTGCCAGCAGTTGGGCAGGATCTTCCTACGAGCAGTACTTC. Translating gives CASSWAGSSYEQYF.

The rearrangement uses TRBV12-5 and TRBJ1-2; D is undetermined. Germline V gene data show CDR1 as LGHNT and CDR2 as FRNRAP. Between the trimmed V and J ends, which lost 5 bases and 4 bases, there was a span of 20 bases. The CDR3 is 16 amino acids. Here the CDR3 DNA reads TGTGCTAGTGGTCCCTCGGGTTGGACGGGAGGCTATGGCTACACCTTC. As protein: CASGPSGWTGGYGYTF.

The chain has TRBV19 and TRBJ2-1, with 8 bases that match TRBD1. Germline V gene lookup returns CDR1 LNHDA and CDR2 SQIVND (reference sequence). The CDR3 runs to 21 residues. V lost 5 bases, J lost 4 bases, and 25 bases stayed unmatched. The chain's CDR3 is CASSFRTGKGSFPLPYNEQFF. In DNA, the CDR3 is TGTGCCAGTAGTTTCCGGACAGGGAAGGGGTCCTTTCCTCTCCCGTACAATGAGCAGTTCTTC.